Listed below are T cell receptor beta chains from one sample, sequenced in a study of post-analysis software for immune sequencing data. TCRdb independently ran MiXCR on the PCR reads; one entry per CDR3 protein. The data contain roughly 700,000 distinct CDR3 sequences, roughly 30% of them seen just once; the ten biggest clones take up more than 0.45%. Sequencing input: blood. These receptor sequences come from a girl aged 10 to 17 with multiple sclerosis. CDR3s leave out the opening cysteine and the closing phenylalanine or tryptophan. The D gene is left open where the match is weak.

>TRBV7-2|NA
ASSLTRLNSPLH
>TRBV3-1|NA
ASSQEGRGTQPQH
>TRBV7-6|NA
ASSCGRVYNSPLH
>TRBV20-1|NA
SARDSADIQY
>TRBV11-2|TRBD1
ASSGYRGETQY
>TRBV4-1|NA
ASSQDFGGFEKLF
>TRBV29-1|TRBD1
SVTLTGRELF
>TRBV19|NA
ASSMYVGAFDEQF
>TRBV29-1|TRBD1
SVLKSRDRGGGYT
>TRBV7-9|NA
ASGRGGGQPQH
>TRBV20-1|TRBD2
SASGGGQY
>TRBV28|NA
ASSLPTGSVTNEKLF
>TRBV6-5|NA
ASAGVGSPLH
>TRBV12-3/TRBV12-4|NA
ASSPFGGAQETQY
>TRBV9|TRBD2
ASSVGEGCTYEQY
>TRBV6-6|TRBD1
ASSQPRDSRQGYEQY
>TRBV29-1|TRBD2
SVQRLAGDLY
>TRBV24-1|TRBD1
ATSGLTGFYNEQF
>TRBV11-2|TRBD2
ASSFRGTSGAPYEQY
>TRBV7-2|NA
ASSLGHKWGAFYNEQF
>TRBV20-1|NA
SAREGSLRPQH
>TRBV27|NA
ASGGGVGLGETQY
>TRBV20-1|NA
SARRGQGRDIQY
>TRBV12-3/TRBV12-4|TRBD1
ASSESGTGWPGELF
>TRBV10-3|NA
AISELGRGTYEQY
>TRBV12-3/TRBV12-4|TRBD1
ASSQQTGERNSPLH
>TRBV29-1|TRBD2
SVASGRAHEQY
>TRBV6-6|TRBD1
ASRDGQAADTQY
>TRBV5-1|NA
ASSGWSYNEQF
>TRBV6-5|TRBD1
ASSSPRTGGGYGYT
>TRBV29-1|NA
SVEEKTGRPLPEQY
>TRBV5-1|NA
ASSFGRRLQETQY
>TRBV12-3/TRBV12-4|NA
ASSPQALAKNIQY
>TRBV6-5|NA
ASSPRADGSDGYT
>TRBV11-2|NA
ASSLVHQETQY
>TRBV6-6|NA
ASGIDLEQF
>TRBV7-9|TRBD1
ASSWNDRGRGYT
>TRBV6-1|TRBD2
ASSEELAGSYERY
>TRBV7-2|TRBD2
ASSLVAGGIYNEQF
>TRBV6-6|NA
ASRAPNTEAF
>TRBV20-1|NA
SARSETYNEQF
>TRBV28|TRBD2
ASSPRTSETNTGELF
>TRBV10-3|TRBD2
AISDPGLAGVEQY
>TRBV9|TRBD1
ASSVPSDRGGGYT
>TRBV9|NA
ASSVLGHNEQF
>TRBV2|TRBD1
ASSSRDRDSYEQY
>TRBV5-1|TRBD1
ASSPDRGFAGELF
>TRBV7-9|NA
ASSSLGRGINNEQF
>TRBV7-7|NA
ASSLKFNGLYEQY
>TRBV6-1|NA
ASPPLGQTNGYT
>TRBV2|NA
ASTPHPSSNEQF
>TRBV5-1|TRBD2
ASSLEGAGGLDEQF
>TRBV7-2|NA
ASSHTTGAGDHEQF